This note documents a single T cell receptor (beta chain) sequence. Its specificity is not known. Each cDNA molecule carried a unique molecular identifier. Each CDR3 protein is one row after TCRdb ran MiXCR on the 5' RACE reads. The sample consists of roughly 86,000 distinct CDR3 sequences, approximately 15% of them appearing once. This sample is part of a study of early T cells in non-severe SARS-CoV-2 infection. Study overall: Sequencing of bulk RNA from unsorted whole blood was done, without chain pairing. Findings of the study overall: Missing private and CD4 specificities, VDJdb matching favored anti-spike CD8 responses.

Germline lookup yields CDR1 SQVTM and CDR2 ANQGSEA. The CDR3 contains 13 residues. V trimming: 4 bases; J trimming: 3 bases; junction bases outside the gene matches: 5. Sequencing was done on a sample of whole blood. The chain has TRBV29-1 and TRBJ1-1; 7 nucleotides agree with TRBD1. The source of this sequence is an adult who was a healthcare worker with PCR-confirmed SARS-CoV-2 infection or an uninfected control (not recorded which). CDR3 nucleotides: TGCAGCGTTGCTAGGGGGCCCGACACTGAAGCTTTCTTT. Translated, it gives CSVARGPDTEAFF.